One sample yielded the 20 T cell receptor beta chains listed below, sequenced in a study of blood T cell repertoires in COVID-19. The method was immunoSEQ multiplex PCR; TCRdb's version includes in-frame clones alone and lacks a portion of them. This sample has some 150,000 clones, with 70% to 80% found just once. Sequencing was carried out using peripheral blood. These receptors were taken from an elderly woman with active or convalescent COVID-19.

The chain employs TRBV2 and TRBJ2-7, with TRBD1 matching over 10 bases. J lost 3 bases, V lost 6 bases, and 5 bases had no gene match. The CDR3 spans 14 residues. Germline CDR1 and CDR2: SNHLY and FYNNEI. The CDR3 DNA reads TGTGCCAGCAGGGCTGACAGGGGGCTCTACGAGCAGTACTTC. This encodes CASRADRGLYEQYF.

The chain recombines TRBV30 with TRBJ1-6; D remains unclear. Trimming removed 0 bases from V and 0 bases from J, with 9 bases in between. The CDR3 consists of 16 residues. Germline CDR1 is GTSNPN and CDR2 is SVGIG (reference sequence). CDR3 region: CAWSVGRSSYNSPLHF. CDR3 nucleotide sequence: TGTGCCTGGAGTGTAGGTAGGAGCTCCTATAATTCACCCCTCCACTTT.

The rearrangement uses TRBV6-2 or TRBV6-3 and TRBJ1-2; 7 bases match TRBD1. Germline V gene sequence: CDR1 MNHEY, CDR2 SVGEGT. With V trimmed by 5 bases and J by 7 bases, 7 bases remained unmatched. The CDR3 totals 13 residues. CDR3 in amino acids: CASSPRTGSGYTF. CDR3 sequence (DNA): TGTGCCAGCAGTCCCCGGACAGGAAGTGGCTACACCTTC.

CDR3 residues: CASSPPGLAGGNIQYF. DNA for the CDR3: TGTGCCAGCAGCCCTCCGGGACTAGCGGGGGGAAACATTCAGTACTTC. The rearrangement uses TRBV5-8 and TRBJ2-4; 15 bases are shared with TRBD2. With 4 bases clipped from V and 6 bases from J, the junction kept 5 bases outside the gene matches. Germline V lookup: CDR1 SGHTS, CDR2 YDEGEE. CDR3 size: 16 residues. The full variable domain, rest sourced from reference TRBV5-8 and TRBJ2-4, is EAGVTQSPTHLIKTRGQQATLRCSPISGHTSVYWYQQALGLGLQFLLWYDEGEERNRGNFPPRFSGRQFPNYSSELNVNALELEDSALYLCASSPPGLAGGNIQYFGAGTRLSVL.

This rearrangement joins TRBV19 to TRBJ1-1, with a tentative D call TRBD1 (5 bases). Trimming removed 7 bases from V and 2 bases from J, with 14 bases in between. The CDR3 is 14 residues long. Germline V gene lookup returns CDR1 LNHDA and CDR2 SQIVND (reference sequence). CDR3 in DNA: TGTGCCAGTACCAACGGGGGTCCCAACACTGAAGCTTTCTTT. This sequence encodes CASTNGGPNTEAFF.

The V gene is TRBV18, the J gene TRBJ1-1; D gene uncertain. The CDR3 consists of 13 residues. V shed 6 bases and J shed 2 bases, with 10 bases lying between them. Germline-derived CDR1 and CDR2 are KGHSH and LQKENI. The CDR3 coding sequence is TGTGCCAGCTCCCCGGGAGTAAACACTGAAGCTTTCTTT. As protein: CASSPGVNTEAFF.

The V and J genes are TRBV4-2 and TRBJ2-1; TRBD2 aligns across 11 bases. This CDR3 has 16 residues. Germline-derived CDR1 and CDR2 are LGHNA and YNFKEQ. V was clipped by 4 bases and J by 6 bases; unmatched bases: 8. The CDR3 DNA reads TGTGCCAGCAGCCGTTTTGTAGCGGGGGGGTTCAATGAGCAGTTCTTC. This translates into CASSRFVAGGFNEQFF.

The chain has TRBV7-2 and TRBJ1-6; 10 positions match TRBD1. Germline V CDR1 and CDR2: SGHTA, FQGNSA. The CDR3 is 15 amino acids. V lost 4 bases, J lost 6 bases, and 3 bases stayed unmatched. The CDR3 region has the DNA TGTGCCAGCAGCTCGACAGGGGGCAGTAATTCACCCCTCCACTTT. It encodes CASSSTGGSNSPLHF.

This clone was detected many times. The V gene is TRBV7-9, the J gene TRBJ2-7, with TRBD2 identical over 8 bases. This CDR3 comprises 12 residues. The germline V gene encodes CDR1 SEHNR and CDR2 FQNEAQ (reference sequence). V was pared by 8 bases and J by 7 bases, with 7 bases of the junction left unmatched. CDR3 loop: CASAGRALEQYF. The CDR3 DNA reads TGTGCCAGCGCCGGGAGGGCCCTTGAGCAGTACTTC. Filled out from reference TRBV7-9 and TRBJ2-7, the complete variable domain reads DTGVSQNPRHKITKRGQNVTFRCDPISEHNRLYWYRQTLGQGPEFLTYFQNEAQLEKSRLLSDRFSAERPKGSFSTLEIQRTEQGDSAMYLCASAGRALEQYFGPGTRLTVT.

The chain couples TRBV19 to TRBJ2-3, with a tentative D call TRBD1 (6 bases). CDR1 and CDR2 (germline): LNHDA, SQIVND (reference sequence). This CDR3 comprises 15 residues. The V end lost 5 bases, the J end lost 6 bases, and 18 bases lay between the germline ends. CDR3 sequence: CASSVVRQVGDTQYF. The CDR3 DNA is TGTGCCAGTAGTGTGGTCAGACAGGTTGGCGATACGCAGTATTTT.

V is TRBV5-5 and J is TRBJ2-5; 9 bases agree with TRBD2. Germline lookup yields CDR1 SGHKS and CDR2 YYEKEE (reference sequence). The CDR3 spans 15 residues. Trimming cost V 2 bases and J 2 bases; bases outside gene matches: 4. The chain's CDR3 is CASSFSGGPQETQYF. The CDR3 region has the DNA TGTGCCAGCAGCTTTAGCGGGGGTCCACAAGAGACCCAGTACTTC.

The gene calls are TRBV19 and TRBJ1-1, with TRBD1 identical over 8 bases. The CDR3 sequence is 14 residues long. Germline V gene lookup returns CDR1 LNHDA and CDR2 SQIVND (reference sequence). Germline trimming cut 1 base from V and 7 bases from J; bases unmatched to any gene: 5. The CDR3 nucleotides are TGTGCCAGTAGTATAGGGACAGGGAGAGTTGAAGCTTTCTTT. Its protein product is CASSIGTGRVEAFF. Complete variable domain (other parts from reference TRBV19 and TRBJ1-1): DGGITQSPKYLFRKEGQNVTLSCEQNLNHDAMYWYRQDPGQGLRLIYYSQIVNDFQKGDIAEGYSVSREKKESFPLTVTSAQKNPTAFYLCASSIGTGRVEAFFGQGTRLTVV.

The J gene is TRBJ1-2, the V gene TRBV4-2; a possible D gene is TRBD1 (5 bases). Between the trimmed V and J ends, which lost 0 bases and 8 bases, there was a span of 16 bases. The CDR3 loop spans 15 amino acids. From germline, CDR1 is LGHNA and CDR2 YNFKEQ. This CDR3 is CASSQDPETDRGYTF. The CDR3 coding sequence is TGTGCCAGCAGCCAAGATCCAGAGACAGACCGCGGCTACACCTTC.

V usage is TRBV9 and J usage is TRBJ2-3; no clear D gene. The germline V gene encodes CDR1 SGDLS and CDR2 YYNGEE. The length of the CDR3 is 15 residues. Between the trimmed V and J ends, which lost 2 bases and 2 bases, there was a span of 12 bases. CDR3 in DNA: TGTGCCAGCAGCGTTCGGCAGGAAGCCACAGATACGCAGTATTTT. Translation gives CASSVRQEATDTQYF. Supplemented by reference TRBV9 and TRBJ2-3, the full variable domain reads DSGVTQTPKHLITATGQRVTLRCSPRSGDLSVYWYQQSLDQGLQFLIQYYNGEERAKGNILERFSAQQFPDLHSELNLSSLELGDSALYFCASSVRQEATDTQYFGPGTRLTVL.

This rearrangement joins TRBV6-2 or TRBV6-3 to TRBJ2-3; maybe TRBD1 (6 bases). The CDR3 runs to 16 residues. Per the germline V gene, CDR1 is MNHEY and CDR2 is SVGEGT. Trimming cost V 0 bases and J 2 bases, with 12 bases left between them. This chain's CDR3 is CASSYSRTEDTDTQYF. The CDR3 bases are TGTGCCAGCAGTTACTCTCGGACAGAAGACACAGATACGCAGTATTTT.

The V and J genes are TRBV2 and TRBJ1-5, with D perhaps matching TRBD1 (5 bases). Germline V lookup: CDR1 SNHLY, CDR2 FYNNEI. The ends were cut back, 6 bases at V and 2 bases at J, with 14 bases in the middle. The CDR3 spans 15 residues. The CDR3: CASRAGGAGNQPQHF. CDR3 nucleotides: TGTGCCAGCAGAGCTGGTGGGGCAGGCAATCAGCCCCAGCATTTT.

J is TRBJ1-1 and V is TRBV7-6; 8 bases are shared with TRBD1. V shed 5 bases and J 0 bases; nucleotides not matched to a gene: 20. The germline gives CDR1 SGHVS, CDR2 FNYEAQ. CDR3 size: 20 residues. This CDR3 reads CASSQLPPIQGGIVNTEAFF. The CDR3 coding sequence is TGTGCCAGCAGCCAACTACCCCCTATACAGGGGGGAATTGTGAACACTGAAGCTTTCTTT. Together with reference TRBV7-6 and TRBJ1-1, the CDR3 gives the full variable domain: GAGVSQSPRYKVTKRGQDVALRCDPISGHVSLYWYRQALGQGPEFLTYFNYEAQQDKSGLPNDRFSAERPEGSISTLTIQRTEQRDSAMYRCASSQLPPIQGGIVNTEAFFGQGTRLTVV.

The J gene is TRBJ1-1, the V gene TRBV27, with D possibly matching TRBD1 (6 bases). Per the germline V gene, CDR1 is MNHEY and CDR2 is SMNVEV (reference sequence). With 8 bases removed from V and 6 bases from J, the gap between germline ends came to 16 bases. The length of the CDR3 is 13 residues. The CDR3 sequence is CASGYTGRPEAFF. In DNA form, the CDR3 reads TGTGCCAGCGGATATACAGGGAGACCTGAAGCTTTCTTT.

This clone was seen a single time. This sequence joins TRBV20-1 and TRBJ1-5, with D perhaps matching TRBD1 (6 bases). The CDR3 spans 15 residues. Germline V gene lookup returns CDR1 DFQATT and CDR2 SNEGSKA (reference sequence). V was clipped by 3 bases and J by 2 bases, with 14 bases between them. The CDR3 reads CSASLGAGGNQPQHF. In DNA form, the CDR3 reads TGCAGTGCTAGTTTGGGGGCCGGTGGCAATCAGCCCCAGCATTTT.

A few counts support this clone. The chain carries TRBV2 and TRBJ1-5; possible D gene TRBD1, 6 bases. The V gene lost 4 bases and the J gene lost 2 bases, with 15 bases spanning the gap. The CDR3 spans 16 residues. From germline, CDR1 is SNHLY and CDR2 FYNNEI. The CDR3 region is CASSGMLQGRNQPQHF. The CDR3 DNA reads TGTGCCAGCAGTGGGATGTTACAGGGCCGCAATCAGCCCCAGCATTTT.